The 31 T cell receptor beta chains presented below share a single source sample, sequenced in a study of T cells in Graves' hyperthyroidism and ophthalmopathy. Amplified TCR beta CDR3 regions derived from RNA transcripts. The TCR CDR3 was amplified in a first-round RT-PCR using the HTBI primer set. MiXCR, run by TCRdb on the multiplex PCR reads, gives a single entry per CDR3 protein. The table lists around 350,000 distinct CDR3 sequences, roughly 15% of them singletons, with 15% to 20% in the top ten. Sequenced sample: blood. Source of these receptors: a woman in her 30s with Graves' ophthalmopathy.

This sequence joins TRBV7-2 and TRBJ2-7; D remains unclear. The germline V and J ends were trimmed by 5 bases and 4 bases, with 18 bases remaining between them. There are 15 residues in the CDR3. The germline V gene encodes CDR1 SGHTA and CDR2 FQGNSA. The CDR3 protein is CASSPAFLTIYEQYF. The DNA for the CDR3 is TGTGCCAGCAGCCCGGCTTTTCTTACGATTTACGAGCAGTACTTC.

This clonotype was recorded many times. This chain joins TRBV12-3 or TRBV12-4 and TRBJ1-6; perhaps TRBD1 as D (6 bases). CDR3 length equals 13 residues. The V end lost 6 bases, the J end lost 10 bases, and 13 bases lay between the germline ends. The CDR3 protein is CASRLDSRSPLHF. The CDR3 nucleotides are TGTGCCAGCAGATTGGACAGCCGCTCACCCCTCCACTTT.

As for this clonotype: A read error may be the cause here, since a much bigger clone is one base away. The chain has TRBV27 and TRBJ2-7; possibly TRBD1 for D (6 bases). This CDR3 has 15 amino acids. Trimming removed 6 bases at V and 6 bases at J, with 21 bases between. CDR1 MNHEY and CDR2 SMNVEV come from the germline V gene (reference sequence). This chain's CDR3 is CASRRTGLPSLEQYF. For the CDR3, the DNA is TGTGCCAGCAGGAGAACAGGGTTGCCCTCCCTCGAGCAGTACTTC.

This clonotype was detected ten times or more. CDR3: CASSLTASGELFF. CDR3 nucleotide sequence: TGTGCCAGCAGTTTAACTGCCTCCGGGGAGCTGTTTTTT. The V call is TRBV12-3 or TRBV12-4, the J call TRBJ2-2; D not certain. CDR3 length: 13 residues. V dropped 2 bases and J dropped 6 bases, with 7 bases sitting between them.

This clonotype was counted ten times or more. J is TRBJ2-1 and V is TRBV6-5, with 8 positions matching TRBD1. The CDR3 length is 15 residues. Germline V gene sequence: CDR1 MNHEY, CDR2 SVGAGI. V was clipped by 2 bases and J by 6 bases; unmatched bases: 6. DNA for the CDR3: TGTGCCAGCAGTTACGGGACAGGACCAATCAATGAGCAGTTCTTC. This gives the protein CASSYGTGPINEQFF.

Regarding this clonotype: Since a much larger clone is just one base distant, this may be a read error. The chain employs TRBV7-9 and TRBJ1-1; 7 nucleotides align to TRBD1. Per germline, CDR1 SEHNR and CDR2 FQNEAQ (reference sequence). The CDR3 sequence is 14 residues long. V trimming: 0 bases; J trimming: 3 bases; junction bases outside the gene matches: 1. The CDR3 loop reads CASSLAGGYTEAFF. In DNA form, the CDR3 reads TGTGCCAGCAGCTTAGCAGGGGGCTACACTGAAGCTTTCTTT.

This clonotype showed up many times. The chain links TRBV7-3 to TRBJ2-1, with 13 bases lining up with TRBD2. The germline CDR1 and CDR2 sequences are SGHTA and FQGTGA. The junction had 7 bases not matched to a gene; V was cut back by 3 bases and J by 8 bases. The CDR3 spans 16 residues. The CDR3: CASSLTTSGGSHEQFF. CDR3 DNA: TGTGCCAGCAGCTTGACGACTAGCGGGGGGTCCCATGAGCAGTTCTTC. Based on the CDR3 plus reference TRBV7-3 and TRBJ2-1, the full variable domain is GAGVSQTPSNKVTEKGKYVELRCDPISGHTALYWYRQSLGQGPEFLIYFQGTGAADDSGLPNDRFFAVRPEGSVSTLKIQRTERGDSAVYLCASSLTTSGGSHEQFFGPGTRLTVL.

This clonotype showed up just a few times. This chain links TRBV5-1 with TRBJ2-2; TRBD1 matches 11 bases. The J segment lost 3 bases and the V segment lost 4 bases, leaving 2 bases of the junction unmatched. Germline CDR1 reads SGHRS; CDR2 reads YFSETQ. The CDR3 extends over 15 amino acids. The CDR3: CASSRTGGYTGELFF. The CDR3, as DNA: TGCGCCAGCAGCCGGACAGGGGGCTACACCGGGGAGCTGTTTTTT.

Many counts were recorded for this clonotype. The chain employs TRBV29-1 and TRBJ2-7; D uncertain. CDR1 is SQVTM, CDR2 ANQGSEA, per germline. The ends were cut back, 4 bases at V and 0 bases at J, with 7 bases in the middle. This CDR3 is 12 amino acids long. The CDR3 reads CSVVWGSYEQYF. Here the CDR3 DNA reads TGCAGCGTTGTTTGGGGCTCCTACGAGCAGTACTTC.

This clonotype was picked up many times. The chain employs TRBV7-2 and TRBJ1-1; D remains unclear. The CDR3 runs 14 residues. Trimming removed 5 bases at V and 1 base at J, with 11 bases between. Per germline, CDR1 SGHTA and CDR2 FQGNSA. The chain's CDR3 is CASSHKRRNTEAFF. The DNA of the CDR3 is TGTGCCAGCAGCCATAAGAGGAGGAACACTGAAGCTTTCTTT.

This clonotype was counted many times. The CDR3 nucleotides are TGTGCCAGCATCCGAGGGACAGGGGGCAACACCGGGGAGCTGTTTTTT. Its translation is CASIRGTGGNTGELFF. The J gene is TRBJ2-2, the V gene TRBV7-9; 12 positions match TRBD1. The CDR3 is 16 amino acids. Germline values: CDR1 SEHNR, CDR2 FQNEAQ (reference sequence). Trimming cost V 7 bases and J 2 bases; bases outside gene matches: 5.

With respect to this clonotype: Just one base apart from a much larger clone, this may be a read error. This chain links TRBV10-3 with TRBJ1-4; 7 nucleotides match TRBD1. Trimming removed 5 bases from V and 0 bases from J; junction bases left unmatched: 9. Per germline, CDR1 ENHRY and CDR2 SYGVKD. There are 17 residues in the CDR3. CDR3 in DNA: TGTGCCATCAGTCCGAGGGACAGAGATTCAACTAATGAAAAACTGTTTTTT. Protein product: CAISPRDRDSTNEKLFF.

The sample holds many counts of this clonotype. The chain joins TRBV5-1 to TRBJ2-1; perhaps TRBD2 as D (6 bases). Germline lookup yields CDR1 SGHRS and CDR2 YFSETQ. Trimming removed 4 bases from V and 12 bases from J, with 23 bases in between. The length of the CDR3 is 15 residues. The CDR3 nucleotides are TGCGCCAGCAGCCGTACCGGGACTTACCTCAGCGGGCAGTTCTTC. It is translated as CASSRTGTYLSGQFF.

Notes on this clonotype: With a much larger clone just one base away, this may be a read error. V usage is TRBV2 and J usage is TRBJ1-2; TRBD1 matches at 10 bases. The CDR3 has 15 residues. The germline CDR1 and CDR2 sequences are SNHLY and FYNNEI. J gave up 6 bases and V 7 bases, and 11 bases lay outside the gene matches. For the CDR3, the DNA is TGTGCCAGCAATCCAAACAGACAGGGGGCCCATGGCTACACCTTC. Amino acid sequence: CASNPNRQGAHGYTF.

There are a few counts of this clonotype. One end of the junction fails to match germline, which may point to a read error. V is TRBV6-1 and J is TRBJ1-5; a possible D gene is TRBD1 (5 bases). This CDR3 is built from 16 residues. Germline CDR1 MNHNS, CDR2 SASEGT. DNA of the CDR3: TGTGCCAACAGTGAACTGGACAAAATCCCTAATCAGCCCCAGCATTTT. It yields the protein CANSELDKIPNQPQHF.

There are many counts of this clonotype. The genes are TRBV2 and TRBJ1-5; 7 bases agree with TRBD1. This CDR3 is 16 amino acids long. V was clipped by 6 bases and J by 2 bases; unmatched bases: 10. CDR1 is SNHLY and CDR2 is FYNNEI in the germline V gene. The CDR3 reads CASRQTGAGGNQPQHF. The CDR3 coding sequence is TGTGCCAGCAGGCAAACAGGGGCCGGCGGCAATCAGCCCCAGCATTTT.

V usage is TRBV19 and J usage is TRBJ1-5; D might be TRBD1 (5 bases). The CDR3 consists of 13 residues. Germline V lookup: CDR1 LNHDA, CDR2 SQIVND (reference sequence). Trimming shortened V by 5 bases and J by 7 bases, and 12 bases separated the two germline ends. CDR3 nucleotides: TGTGCCAGTAGTCCAGACGGGGGGCAGCCCCAGCATTTT. This codes for CASSPDGGQPQHF.

V gene TRBV20-1 combines with J gene TRBJ2-3; 13 positions agree with TRBD2. The CDR3 is made up of 17 amino acids. CDR1 DFQATT and CDR2 SNEGSKA come from the germline V gene (reference sequence). J gave up 2 bases and V 1 base, and 6 bases lay outside the gene matches. The CDR3 region is CSARVPGTSGITDTQYF. The CDR3, as DNA: TGCAGTGCTAGAGTACCTGGGACTAGCGGGATCACAGATACGCAGTATTTT.

The CDR3 protein is CASSSGTSGENEQFF. CDR3 sequence (DNA): TGTGCCAGCAGCTCCGGGACTAGCGGGGAGAATGAGCAGTTCTTC. V usage is TRBV27 and J usage is TRBJ2-1; 13 nucleotides line up with TRBD2. Germline CDR1 MNHEY, CDR2 SMNVEV (reference sequence). CDR3 size: 15 residues. J gave up 7 bases and V 6 bases, and 6 bases lay outside the gene matches.

There are many counts of this clonotype. The chain carries TRBV30 and TRBJ1-2; D call uncertain. The CDR3 loop spans 11 amino acids. Germline loops: CDR1 GTSNPN, CDR2 SVGIG (reference sequence). V was cut by 8 bases and J by 1 base, with 8 bases left in between. CDR3 coding DNA: TGTGCCATGGAAGATAACTATGGCTACACCTTC. This codes for CAMEDNYGYTF.

Points on this clonotype: A much larger clone differs from this one at a single base, so this may be a read error. This chain links TRBV2 with TRBJ1-3; tentatively, D is TRBD1 (5 bases). The CDR3 spans 15 residues. Germline V CDR1 and CDR2: SNHLY, FYNNEI. In DNA, the CDR3 is TGTGCCGGCAGTGGCGGCAGGGAAACGGGAAACACCATATATTTT. It yields the protein CAGSGGRETGNTIYF.

The J gene is TRBJ1-4, the V gene TRBV20-1; TRBD1 is a possible D gene (5 bases). The germline V gene encodes CDR1 DFQATT and CDR2 SNEGSKA (reference sequence). V was cut by 4 bases and J by 3 bases, with 18 bases left in between. The CDR3 extends over 16 amino acids. Here the CDR3 reads CSANPVQRGPNEKLFF. The CDR3 coding sequence is TGCAGTGCTAACCCCGTTCAAAGGGGTCCTAATGAAAAACTGTTTTTT.

This clonotype was recorded a few times. The genes are TRBV10-3 and TRBJ2-7; D not resolved. V lost 9 bases and J lost 5, with 14 bases in between. This CDR3 is 12 amino acids long. Germline CDR1 is ENHRY and CDR2 is SYGVKD. The CDR3 DNA reads as TGTGCCATAAAGGCATATTCGGACGAGCAGTACTTC. This sequence encodes CAIKAYSDEQYF.

This clonotype was detected ten times or more. The J gene is TRBJ2-3, the V gene TRBV12-5; 11 bases align to TRBD1. Germline lookup yields CDR1 LGHNT and CDR2 FRNRAP. The V segment lost 5 bases and the J segment 4 bases; nucleotides outside the gene matches: 5. The CDR3 covers 15 residues. For the CDR3, the DNA is TGTGCTAGTGGTCTTGGACAGGGGGCAGCAGATACGCAGTATTTT. Translation: CASGLGQGAADTQYF.

In this sample, this clonotype turned up many times. The chain links TRBV28 to TRBJ2-7; a weak D match, TRBD2 (5 bases). The germline V gene has CDR1 MDHEN and CDR2 SYDVKM. This CDR3 is built from 13 residues. The germline V and J ends were trimmed by 6 bases and 1 base, with 10 bases remaining between them. CDR3 sequence reads: CASSIRLSYEQYF. CDR3 nucleotide sequence: TGTGCCAGCAGCATTAGACTATCCTACGAGCAGTACTTC.

This clonotype was seen ten or more times. This chain uses TRBV24-1 with TRBJ1-2, with D tentatively TRBD1 (6 bases). Trimming cost V 4 bases and J 3 bases, with 11 bases left between them. The CDR3 consists of 14 residues. The germline V gene encodes CDR1 KGHDR and CDR2 SFDVKD. The CDR3 sequence is CATSDNHRDYGYTF. The DNA for the CDR3 is TGTGCCACCAGTGACAACCACAGGGACTATGGCTACACCTTC.

The rearrangement uses TRBV4-1 and TRBJ1-4; D might be TRBD1 (5 bases). The V gene's germline CDR1 is MGHRA and CDR2 YSYEKL. The ends were cut back, 3 bases at V and 2 bases at J, with 13 bases in the middle. The CDR3 has 16 amino acids. The CDR3 sequence is CASSHGTGNTNEKLFF. CDR3 bases: TGCGCCAGCAGCCATGGGACGGGGAATACTAATGAAAAACTGTTTTTT.

There are many counts of this clonotype. The genes are TRBV11-1 and TRBJ2-7, with D unresolved. V was shortened by 5 bases and J by 4 bases, with 15 bases between the two germline ends. The CDR3 sequence is 14 residues long. The germline CDR1 and CDR2 sequences are SGHAT and FQDESV (reference sequence). The CDR3 sequence is CASSRRTDLYEQYF. The CDR3 region has the DNA TGTGCCAGCAGCCGCCGGACGGATTTGTACGAGCAGTACTTC.

Many counts were recorded for this clonotype. The chain combines TRBV10-1 with TRBJ1-1, with 8 bases matching TRBD1. CDR3 size: 14 residues. With 5 bases clipped from V and 5 bases from J, the junction kept 7 bases outside the gene matches. Germline CDR1 is WNHNN and CDR2 is SYGVQD (reference sequence). The CDR3 here is CASSFLRTGTEAFF. In DNA, the CDR3 is TGCGCCAGCAGTTTCTTAAGGACAGGGACTGAAGCTTTCTTT.

In its sample, this clonotype was seen many times. The chain couples TRBV11-2 to TRBJ1-1; D gene unclear. The CDR3 length is 13 residues. Trimming cost V 4 bases and J 1 base, with 7 bases left between them. The germline V gene encodes CDR1 SGHAT and CDR2 FQNNGV. Written as DNA, the CDR3 is TGTGCCAGCAGCTCGGACTGGAACACTGAAGCTTTCTTT. Translation gives CASSSDWNTEAFF.

V usage is TRBV11-2 and J usage is TRBJ2-7; TRBD1 aligns across 7 bases. Per the germline V gene, CDR1 is SGHAT and CDR2 is FQNNGV. J lost 2 bases, V lost 2 bases, and 12 bases had no gene match. The CDR3 length is 17 residues. CDR3 residues: CASSLRGLGDRTYEQYF. As DNA, the CDR3 is TGTGCCAGCAGCTTAAGGGGTTTGGGGGACAGAACCTACGAGCAGTACTTC.